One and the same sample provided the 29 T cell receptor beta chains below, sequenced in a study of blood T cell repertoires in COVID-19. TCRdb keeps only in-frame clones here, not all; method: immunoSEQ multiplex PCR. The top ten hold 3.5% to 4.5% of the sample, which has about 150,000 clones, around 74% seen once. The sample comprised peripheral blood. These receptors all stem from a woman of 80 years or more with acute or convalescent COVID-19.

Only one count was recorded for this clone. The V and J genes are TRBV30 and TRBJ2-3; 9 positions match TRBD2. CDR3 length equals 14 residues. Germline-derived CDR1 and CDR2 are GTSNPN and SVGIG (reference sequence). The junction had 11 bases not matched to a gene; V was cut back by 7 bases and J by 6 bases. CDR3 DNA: TGTGCCTACATCTGGGCGGGAGGGCCGGATACGCAGTATTTT. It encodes CAYIWAGGPDTQYF.

CDR3 in DNA: TGTGCCAGCAGCGTAGTGTCAGGGGAGACTGAAGCTTTCTTT. Its protein is CASSVVSGETEAFF. The chain combines TRBV9 with TRBJ1-1, with a tentative D call TRBD1 (6 bases). With 0 bases removed from V and 5 bases from J, the gap between germline ends came to 11 bases. Germline-derived CDR1 and CDR2 are SGDLS and YYNGEE. The CDR3 runs 14 residues.

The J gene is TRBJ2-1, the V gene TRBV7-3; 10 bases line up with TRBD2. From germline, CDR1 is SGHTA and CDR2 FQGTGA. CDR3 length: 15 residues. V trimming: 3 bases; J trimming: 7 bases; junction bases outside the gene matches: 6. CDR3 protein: CASSLLAGELNEQFF. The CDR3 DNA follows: TGTGCCAGCAGCTTGCTAGCGGGAGAACTTAATGAGCAGTTCTTC.

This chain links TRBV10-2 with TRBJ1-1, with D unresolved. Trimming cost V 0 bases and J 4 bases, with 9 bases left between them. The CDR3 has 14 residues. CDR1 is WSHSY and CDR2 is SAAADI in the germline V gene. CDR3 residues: CASSESAVSTEAFF. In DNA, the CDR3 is TGCGCCAGCAGTGAGTCAGCCGTGAGCACTGAAGCTTTCTTT.

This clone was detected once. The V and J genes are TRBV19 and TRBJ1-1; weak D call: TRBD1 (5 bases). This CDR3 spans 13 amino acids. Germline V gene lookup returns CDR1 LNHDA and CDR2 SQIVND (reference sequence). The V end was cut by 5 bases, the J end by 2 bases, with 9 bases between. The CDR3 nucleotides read TGTGCCAGTAGTTTCAGGGATAACACTGAAGCTTTCTTT. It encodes CASSFRDNTEAFF.

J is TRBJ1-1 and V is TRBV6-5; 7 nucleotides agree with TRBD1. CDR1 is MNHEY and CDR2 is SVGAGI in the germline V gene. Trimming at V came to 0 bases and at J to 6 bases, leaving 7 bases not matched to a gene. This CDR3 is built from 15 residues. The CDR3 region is CASSYSIRGDAEAFF. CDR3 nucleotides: TGTGCCAGCAGTTACTCCATCAGGGGGGACGCTGAAGCTTTCTTT.

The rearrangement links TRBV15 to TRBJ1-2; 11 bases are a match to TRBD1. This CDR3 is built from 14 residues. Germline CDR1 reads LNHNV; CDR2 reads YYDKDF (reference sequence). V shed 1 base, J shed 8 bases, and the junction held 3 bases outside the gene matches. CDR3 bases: TGTGCCACCAGCAGAGGGGGACAGGGGGACGGCTACACCTTC. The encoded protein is CATSRGGQGDGYTF.

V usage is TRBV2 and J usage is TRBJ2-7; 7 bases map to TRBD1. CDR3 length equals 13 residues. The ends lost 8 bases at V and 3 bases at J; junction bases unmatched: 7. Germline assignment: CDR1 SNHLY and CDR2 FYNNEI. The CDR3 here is CASLRDRNYEQYF. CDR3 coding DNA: TGTGCCAGCTTAAGGGACAGAAACTACGAGCAGTACTTC.

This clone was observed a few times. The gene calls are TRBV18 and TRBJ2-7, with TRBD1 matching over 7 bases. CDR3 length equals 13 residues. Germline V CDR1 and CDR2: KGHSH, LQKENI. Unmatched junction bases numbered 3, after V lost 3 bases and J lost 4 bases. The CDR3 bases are TGTGCCAGCTCACCGGGGACAGATTACGAGCAGTACTTC. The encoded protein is CASSPGTDYEQYF.

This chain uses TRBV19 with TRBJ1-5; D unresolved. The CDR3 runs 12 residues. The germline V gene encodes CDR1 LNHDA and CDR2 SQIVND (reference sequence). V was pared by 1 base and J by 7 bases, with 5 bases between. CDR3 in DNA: TGTGCCAGTAGTATAGTGTCGCAGCCCCAGCATTTT. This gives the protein CASSIVSQPQHF.

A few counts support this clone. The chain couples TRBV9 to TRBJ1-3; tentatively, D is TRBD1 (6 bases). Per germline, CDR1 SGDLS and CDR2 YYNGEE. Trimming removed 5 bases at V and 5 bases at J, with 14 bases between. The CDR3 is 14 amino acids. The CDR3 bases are TGTGCCAGCAGTTCACAGGGTAATAGAAACACCATATATTTT. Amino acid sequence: CASSSQGNRNTIYF.

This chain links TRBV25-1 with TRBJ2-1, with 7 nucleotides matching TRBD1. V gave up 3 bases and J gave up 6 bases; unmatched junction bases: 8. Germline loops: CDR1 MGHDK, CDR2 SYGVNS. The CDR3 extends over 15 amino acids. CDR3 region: CASSDITGTANEQFF. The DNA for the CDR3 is TGTGCCAGCAGTGATATAACCGGGACAGCCAATGAGCAGTTCTTC.

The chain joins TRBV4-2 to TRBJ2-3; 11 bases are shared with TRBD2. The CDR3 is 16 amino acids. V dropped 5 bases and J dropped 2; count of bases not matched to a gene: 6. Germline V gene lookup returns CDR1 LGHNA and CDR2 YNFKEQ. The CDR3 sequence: CASSATSGAHTDTQYF. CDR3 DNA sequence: TGTGCCAGCAGCGCGACTAGCGGGGCTCACACAGATACGCAGTATTTT.

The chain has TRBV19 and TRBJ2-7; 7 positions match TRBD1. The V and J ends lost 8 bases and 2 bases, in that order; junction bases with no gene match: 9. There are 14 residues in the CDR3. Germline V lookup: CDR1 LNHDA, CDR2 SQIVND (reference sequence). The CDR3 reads CASGRRGPPYEQYF. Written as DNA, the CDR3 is TGTGCCAGTGGGAGAAGGGGGCCACCCTACGAGCAGTACTTC.

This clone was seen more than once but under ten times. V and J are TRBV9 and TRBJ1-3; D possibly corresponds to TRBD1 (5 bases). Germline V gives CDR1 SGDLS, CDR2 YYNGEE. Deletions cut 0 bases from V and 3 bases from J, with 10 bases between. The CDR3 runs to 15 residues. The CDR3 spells CASSVEGAGGNTIYF. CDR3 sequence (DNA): TGTGCCAGCAGCGTAGAAGGGGCAGGTGGAAACACCATATATTTT.

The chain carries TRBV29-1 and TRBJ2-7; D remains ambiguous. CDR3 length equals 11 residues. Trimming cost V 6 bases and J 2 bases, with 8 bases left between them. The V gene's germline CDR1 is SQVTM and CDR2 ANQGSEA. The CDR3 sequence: CSVLSAYEQYF. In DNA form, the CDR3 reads TGCAGCGTCCTCTCGGCCTACGAGCAGTACTTC.

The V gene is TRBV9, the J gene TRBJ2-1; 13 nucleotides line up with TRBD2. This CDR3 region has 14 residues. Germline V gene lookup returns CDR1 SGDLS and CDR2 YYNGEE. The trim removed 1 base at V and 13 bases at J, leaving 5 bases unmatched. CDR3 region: CASSVSTSGGAQFF. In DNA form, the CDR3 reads TGTGCCAGCAGCGTATCTACTAGCGGGGGGGCTCAGTTCTTC.

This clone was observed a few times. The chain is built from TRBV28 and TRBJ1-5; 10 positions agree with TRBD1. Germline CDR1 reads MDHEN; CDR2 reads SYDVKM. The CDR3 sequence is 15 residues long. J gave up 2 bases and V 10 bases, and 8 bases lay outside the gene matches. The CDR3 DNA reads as TGTGCCACCGCCGGAGGGACAGGGGGCAATCAGCCCCAGCATTTT. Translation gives CATAGGTGGNQPQHF.

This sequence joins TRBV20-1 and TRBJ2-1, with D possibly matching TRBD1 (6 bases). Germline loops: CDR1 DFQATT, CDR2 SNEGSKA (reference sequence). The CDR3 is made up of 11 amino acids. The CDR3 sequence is CSAGVGNEQFF. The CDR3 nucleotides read TGCAGCGCAGGGGTGGGCAATGAGCAGTTCTTC.

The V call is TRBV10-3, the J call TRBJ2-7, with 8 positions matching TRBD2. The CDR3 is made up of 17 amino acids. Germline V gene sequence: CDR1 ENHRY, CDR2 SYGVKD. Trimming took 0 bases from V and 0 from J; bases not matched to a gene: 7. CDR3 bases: TGTGCCATCAGTGAGTCGTTAGCGGGACCCTCCTCCTACGAGCAGTACTTC. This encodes CAISESLAGPSSYEQYF.

Here the CDR3 DNA reads TGTGCCAGCAGCCAAGCTAGTGGTGGCGCGGGAGGGATCCAAGAGACCCAGTACTTC. Protein product: CASSQASGGAGGIQETQYF. This rearrangement joins TRBV3-1 (or the pseudogene TRBV3-2) to TRBJ2-5; 9 positions agree with TRBD2. Losses at the gene ends were 1 base for V and 1 base for J; bases not matched to a gene: 13. CDR1 and CDR2 (germline): LGHDT, YNNKEL (reference sequence). This CDR3 has 19 amino acids.

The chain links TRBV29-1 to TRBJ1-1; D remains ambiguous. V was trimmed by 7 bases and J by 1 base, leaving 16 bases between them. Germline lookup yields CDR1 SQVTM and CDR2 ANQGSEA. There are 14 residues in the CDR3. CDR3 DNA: TGCAGCGCCTCGGCCAGGCAGCCGAACACTGAAGCTTTCTTT. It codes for CSASARQPNTEAFF.

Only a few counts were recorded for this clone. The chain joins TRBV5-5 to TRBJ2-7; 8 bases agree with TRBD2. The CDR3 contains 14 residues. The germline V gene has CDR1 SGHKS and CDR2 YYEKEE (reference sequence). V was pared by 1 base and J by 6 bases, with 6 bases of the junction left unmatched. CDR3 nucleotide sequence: TGTGCCAGCAGCTTGACCAGCGGGAGTGGCGAGCAGTACTTC. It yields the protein CASSLTSGSGEQYF.

CDR3 amino acids: CASSSLDRGGNNEQFF. The CDR3 nucleotides read TGCGCCAGCAGCTCGTTGGACAGGGGGGGAAACAATGAGCAGTTCTTC. The chain carries TRBV5-1 and TRBJ2-1; 10 bases line up with TRBD1. V dropped 3 bases and J dropped 5; count of bases not matched to a gene: 8. CDR3 length equals 16 residues. Germline V gene data show CDR1 as SGHRS and CDR2 as YFSETQ.

The CDR3 loop reads CARDLSGYYNEQFF. CDR3 coding DNA: TGTGCCAGGGATCTTAGCGGATACTACAATGAGCAGTTCTTC. The chain employs TRBV9 and TRBJ2-1; TRBD2 is a possible D gene (6 bases). CDR3 length equals 14 residues. V shed 8 bases and J shed 3 bases, with 15 bases lying between them. The germline CDR1 and CDR2 sequences are SGDLS and YYNGEE.

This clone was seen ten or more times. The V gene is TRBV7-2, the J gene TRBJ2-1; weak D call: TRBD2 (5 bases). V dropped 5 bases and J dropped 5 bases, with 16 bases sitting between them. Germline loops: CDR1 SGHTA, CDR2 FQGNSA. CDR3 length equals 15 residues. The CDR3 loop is CASSIGLEKHNEQFF. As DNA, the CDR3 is TGTGCCAGCAGCATAGGACTGGAGAAACACAATGAGCAGTTCTTC.

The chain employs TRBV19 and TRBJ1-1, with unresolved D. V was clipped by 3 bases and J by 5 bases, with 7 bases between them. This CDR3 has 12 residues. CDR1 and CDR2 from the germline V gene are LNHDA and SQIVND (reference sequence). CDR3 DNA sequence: TGTGCCAGTAGTATGAGCGTGACTGAAGCTTTCTTT. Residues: CASSMSVTEAFF.

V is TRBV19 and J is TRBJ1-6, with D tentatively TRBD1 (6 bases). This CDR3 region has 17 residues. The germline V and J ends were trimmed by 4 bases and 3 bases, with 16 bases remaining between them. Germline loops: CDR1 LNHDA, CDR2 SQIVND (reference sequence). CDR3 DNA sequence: TGTGCCAGTAGTACCATCAATCAGGGGTTCTATAATTCACCCCTCCACTTT. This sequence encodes CASSTINQGFYNSPLHF.

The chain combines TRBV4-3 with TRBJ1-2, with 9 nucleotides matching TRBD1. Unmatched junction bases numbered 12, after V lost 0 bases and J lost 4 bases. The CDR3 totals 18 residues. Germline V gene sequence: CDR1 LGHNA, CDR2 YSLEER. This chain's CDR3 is CASSQDGPGQGSFYGYTF. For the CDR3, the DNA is TGCGCCAGCAGCCAAGATGGGCCGGGACAGGGCTCCTTCTATGGCTACACCTTC.